This entry lists 20 T cell receptor beta chains sequenced from one sample in a study of T cell repertoires in cytomegalovirus infection. TCRdb re-analysed the reads in MiXCR, keeping a single row per CDR3 protein. The data hold under 350,000 distinct CDR3 sequences, with over 7.5% observed a single time. Specimen: PBMCs. The receptors come from a human donor in good health (CMV status not recorded). Some clones in this sample may be carry-over from other donors' samples.

The V call is TRBV6-1, the J call TRBJ1-2, with 7 bases that match TRBD1. Trimming removed 6 bases from V and 3 bases from J; junction bases left unmatched: 10. The CDR3 sequence is 15 residues long. Germline V gives CDR1 MNHNS, CDR2 SASEGT. The CDR3 DNA follows: TGTGCCAGCAGAAAACCGGGACAGCCAGACTATGGCTACACCTTC. It translates to CASRKPGQPDYGYTF.

This clonotype was detected a few times. The rearrangement joins TRBV2 to TRBJ1-1; D call uncertain. The CDR3 is made up of 13 amino acids. Trimming removed 7 bases at V and 5 bases at J, with 14 bases between. Germline CDR1 SNHLY, CDR2 FYNNEI. The DNA of the CDR3 is TGTGCCAGCACGCCCTTGGTAGGAACTGAAGCTTTCTTT. Amino acid sequence: CASTPLVGTEAFF. Full variable domain (outside the CDR3, taken from reference TRBV2 and TRBJ1-1): EPEVTQTPSHQVTQMGQEVILRCVPISNHLYFYWYRQILGQKVEFLVSFYNNEISEKSEIFDDQFSVERPDGSNFTLKIRSTKLEDSAMYFCASTPLVGTEAFFGQGTRLTVV.

The sample holds many counts of this clonotype. The V gene is TRBV11-3, the J gene TRBJ2-7; TRBD1 aligns across 10 bases. This CDR3 is 15 amino acids long. In germline, CDR1 is SGHNT, CDR2 YENEEA. V shed 1 base, J shed 4 bases, and the junction held 4 bases outside the gene matches. For the CDR3, the DNA is TGTGCCAGCAGCTTAGGACAGGGGGCCAATTACGAGCAGTACTTC. Protein sequence: CASSLGQGANYEQYF.

This clonotype came up a few times. In DNA form, the CDR3 reads TGCGCCAGCAGCCAAGGGGGGCTGGGGCAGCCCCAGCATTTT. It is translated as CASSQGGLGQPQHF. J is TRBJ1-5 and V is TRBV4-3; possible D gene TRBD1, 6 bases. The CDR3 loop spans 14 amino acids. Germline V gives CDR1 LGHNA, CDR2 YSLEER. The V end was cut by 1 base, the J end by 7 bases, with 11 bases between.

This clonotype was seen repeatedly, ten times or more. The rearrangement uses TRBV6-1 and TRBJ2-7; 8 bases agree with TRBD1. CDR3 length: 18 residues. The ends lost 7 bases at V and 4 bases at J; junction bases unmatched: 21. The V gene's germline CDR1 is MNHNS and CDR2 SASEGT. CDR3 bases: TGTGCCAGCACGCCGACCACCTCCGGGACAGGCCCCTCTTACGAGCAGTACTTC. This gives the protein CASTPTTSGTGPSYEQYF.

In its sample, this clonotype was seen a few times. The chain carries TRBV6-6 and TRBJ2-5; TRBD1 agrees at 7 bases. This CDR3 comprises 16 residues. From germline, CDR1 is MNHNY and CDR2 SVGAGI (reference sequence). V was pared by 2 bases and J by 4 bases, with 10 bases of the junction left unmatched. In nucleotides, the CDR3 is TGTGCCAGCAGTTACGAGGGGATGAGGGGGCGAGAGACCCAGTACTTC. Protein sequence: CASSYEGMRGRETQYF.

This clonotype was found many times. The chain is built from TRBV28 and TRBJ1-1; 7 bases line up with TRBD1. Per the germline V gene, CDR1 is MDHEN and CDR2 is SYDVKM. Germline trimming cut 6 bases from V and 1 base from J; bases unmatched to any gene: 8. The CDR3 is made up of 15 amino acids. CDR3 sequence (DNA): TGTGCCAGCAGAAAATATGACAGGGCGAACACTGAAGCTTTCTTT. Translated: CASRKYDRANTEAFF.

In this sample, this clonotype turned up many times. J is TRBJ1-2 and V is TRBV7-9; TRBD1 matches 8 bases. Germline CDR1 reads SEHNR; CDR2 reads FQNEAQ (reference sequence). CDR3 size: 14 residues. Germline trimming cut 1 base from V and 7 bases from J; bases unmatched to any gene: 5. The CDR3 sequence is CASSLGPGGVGYTF. As DNA, the CDR3 is TGTGCCAGCAGCTTAGGTCCAGGGGGCGTTGGCTACACCTTC.

This clonotype was detected many times. The rearrangement links TRBV4-3 to TRBJ2-3; D gene uncertain. The CDR3 is 14 residues long. V was cut by 2 bases and J by 5 bases, with 11 bases left in between. Germline loops: CDR1 LGHNA, CDR2 YSLEER. The CDR3 loop reads CASSQRPSEDTQYF. The CDR3 nucleotides are TGCGCCAGCAGCCAACGACCTAGTGAAGATACGCAGTATTTT.

The sample holds a few counts of this clonotype. The chain has TRBV7-3 and TRBJ1-5; TRBD1 is a possible D gene (6 bases). CDR3 size: 16 residues. Germline V CDR1 and CDR2: SGHTA, FQGTGA. Trimming pared 5 bases from V and 1 base from J, leaving 15 bases between. The DNA of the CDR3 is TGTGCCAGCAGCAACGGGGGCCGAGGGAGCAATCAGCCCCAGCATTTT. Protein sequence: CASSNGGRGSNQPQHF.

This clonotype was observed a handful of times. The rearrangement joins TRBV7-9 to TRBJ2-3; D is perhaps TRBD2 (6 bases). Germline lookup yields CDR1 SEHNR and CDR2 FQNEAQ (reference sequence). The V end lost 5 bases, the J end lost 3 bases, and 18 bases lay between the germline ends. The CDR3 sequence is 16 residues long. CDR3 protein: CASSTEREWTTDTQYF. The CDR3 DNA sequence: TGTGCCAGCAGCACAGAACGGGAGTGGACTACAGATACGCAGTATTTT.

Only a few counts were recorded for this clonotype. The chain recombines TRBV20-1 with TRBJ2-2; D is ambiguous. This CDR3 spans 15 amino acids. Per germline, CDR1 DFQATT and CDR2 SNEGSKA (reference sequence). The V and J ends lost 0 bases and 5 bases respectively, with 13 bases between them. The CDR3 protein is CSARDSAVLTGELFF. For the CDR3, the DNA is TGCAGTGCTAGAGATTCTGCAGTCCTGACCGGGGAGCTGTTTTTT.

Many counts were recorded for this clonotype. The rearrangement joins TRBV7-8 to TRBJ2-7; 8 nucleotides agree with TRBD1. CDR3 length equals 15 residues. CDR1 and CDR2 (germline): SGHVS, FQNEAQ. The J segment lost 5 bases and the V segment lost 3 bases, leaving 9 bases of the junction unmatched. The DNA for the CDR3 is TGTGCCAGCAGCTTGTGGGGACAGGCGAACCACGAGCAGTACTTC. This gives the protein CASSLWGQANHEQYF.

A few counts support this clonotype. The chain links TRBV6-8 to TRBJ2-7; D gene uncertain. Trimming shortened V by 0 bases and J by 2 bases, and 11 bases separated the two germline ends. Germline V gene lookup returns CDR1 MNHGY and CDR2 SAAAGT. The length of the CDR3 is 15 residues. The CDR3 nucleotides are TGTGCCAGCAGTTACTCGTATGGGGAAACCTACGAGCAGTACTTC. Translating gives CASSYSYGETYEQYF.

This clonotype has a handful of counts. The genes are TRBV5-5 and TRBJ2-7; D is perhaps TRBD1 or TRBD2 (5 bases each). Germline values: CDR1 SGHKS, CDR2 YYEKEE (reference sequence). The CDR3 is 14 amino acids. Trimming removed 9 bases from V and 9 bases from J, with 25 bases in between. As DNA, the CDR3 is TGTGCCACCGCTACGGCCCCGGGACGAGAGGTGCAGTACTTC. Amino acid sequence: CATATAPGREVQYF. The whole variable domain, filled in from reference TRBV5-5 and TRBJ2-7, reads DAGVTQSPTHLIKTRGQQVTLRCSPISGHKSVSWYQQVLGQGPQFIFQYYEKEERGRGNFPDRFSARQFPNYSSELNVNALLLGDSALYLCATATAPGREVQYFGPGTRLTVT.

This clonotype came up many times. This chain connects TRBV7-2 to TRBJ2-7; maybe TRBD2 (7 bases). Germline values: CDR1 SGHTA, CDR2 FQGNSA. The CDR3 extends over 15 amino acids. With 4 bases removed from V and 2 bases from J, the gap between germline ends came to 15 bases. The CDR3 region has the DNA TGTGCCAGCAGCTCCCCGGGGGGCTTTACCTACGAGCAGTACTTC. Translating it yields CASSSPGGFTYEQYF.

This clonotype was observed at least ten times. J is TRBJ1-1 and V is TRBV5-5; unclear D gene. The ends were cut back, 2 bases at V and 8 bases at J, with 16 bases in the middle. Germline V CDR1 and CDR2: SGHKS, YYEKEE (reference sequence). The CDR3 runs 14 residues. The CDR3 spells CASSFPHTPSEAFF. The CDR3 nucleotides read TGTGCCAGCAGCTTTCCCCATACGCCGAGCGAAGCTTTCTTT.

The chain links TRBV6-5 to TRBJ2-7; 9 nucleotides align to TRBD1. The germline gives CDR1 MNHEY, CDR2 SVGAGI. Trimming removed 5 bases from V and 6 bases from J; junction bases left unmatched: 17. This CDR3 is 17 amino acids long. CDR3 DNA: TGTGCCAGCAGTCTCAGGGGAAGTGGGACAGGGTACGGCGAGCAGTACTTC. This gives the protein CASSLRGSGTGYGEQYF.

This clonotype was counted between two and nine times. V is TRBV5-1 and J is TRBJ1-1; D gene uncertain. Germline V gene data show CDR1 as SGHRS and CDR2 as YFSETQ. The CDR3 length is 13 residues. V was trimmed by 4 bases and J by 4 bases, leaving 11 bases between them. The DNA of the CDR3 is TGCGCCAGCAGCCTAGAAGACGGCACTGAAGCTTTCTTT. This encodes CASSLEDGTEAFF.

This clonotype was counted many times. This chain links TRBV7-2 with TRBJ1-4; D is ambiguous. This CDR3 spans 14 amino acids. Germline lookup yields CDR1 SGHTA and CDR2 FQGNSA. The germline V and J ends were trimmed by 2 bases and 7 bases, with 11 bases remaining between them. The CDR3 DNA sequence: TGTGCCAGCAGCTTAAGTCCAAGTTCTGAAAAACTGTTTTTT. Its protein is CASSLSPSSEKLFF.